This TCR beta chain was identified in a study of CD8 T cells in ankylosing spondylitis. By sample share, this clonotype is medium-sized. The CDR3 is made up of 14 amino acids. Deletions cut 5 bases from V and 6 bases from J, with 16 bases between. Germline CDR1 SGHTA, CDR2 FQGNSA. TCRdb recomputed calls from the 5' RACE reads with MiXCR, one row per CDR3 protein. Here the sample spans roughly 140,000 distinct CDR3 sequences, 40% to 50% being singletons. The chain employs TRBV7-2 and TRBJ1-1; D may be TRBD1 (6 bases). The clonotype originates from a male donor with ankylosing spondylitis. The material sequenced was synovial fluid, either unsorted or a sorted T cell fraction (not recorded which). The CDR3 region has the DNA TGTGCCAGCAGCATAACCACAGGGTTCCCTGAAGCTTTCTTT. Translated, it gives CASSITTGFPEAFF. The full variable domain, with the rest looked up from reference TRBV7-2 and TRBJ1-1, is GAGVSQSPSNKVTEKGKDVELRCDPISGHTALYWYRQSLGQGLEFLIYFQGNSAPDKSGLPSDRFSAERTGGSVSTLTIQRTQQEDSAVYLCASSITTGFPEAFFGQGTRLTVV.